Included here is one T cell receptor beta chain sequence, with context. It lacks a known antigen. It has no much larger one-base neighbor in the sample; base qualities were not kept. The library was produced with the immunoSEQ multiplex PCR assay. The immuneACCESS repertoire file appears here via TCRdb, limited to in-frame rearrangements. These files lack a portion of the clones; in checked studies, under half of the deficit traces to unresolved V genes, and the cause of the others is not known. Recorded for this sample are roughly 500,000 clones; approximately 80% of them occurred a single time. The leading ten clones occupy about 0.012% of the sample. This entry comes from a study of shared T cell receptors in the human thymus (dated by TCRdb to the early 2020s). With regard to the full study: The study examined how self-reactive, shared T-cell receptor alpha chains are generated in the human thymus.

Trimming takes 8 bases from V and 5 bases from J, and the germline ends sit 15 bases apart. The CDR3, from cysteine to phenylalanine, totals 14 residues. The kept DNA is CDR3 alone, 42 bases in frame from the first base. The germline V gene sets CDR1 to SNHLY and CDR2 to FYNNEI. The same sample was also studied in work on human thymus T cells. From that second study: The donors were immunologically healthy infants in Finland who had open corrective cardiac surgery for congenital heart defects. Thymus tissue was obtained as surgical resects removed during corrective cardiac surgery. Both the thymic and the peripheral blood repertoires appeared to show biased V and J gene segment usage. The related research reported highly overlapping thymic TCR repertoires among unrelated individuals. The study used seven to nine infant thymus samples plus four related peripheral blood samples to characterize TCR alpha and beta repertoires. The cohort included a handful of male and two female infants, with donor ages spanning 7 to 244 days. Thymocytes were freed from the tissue by mechanical means and kept at -70 degrees C as pellets of roughly 8.5-30 million cells. A QIAsymphony instrument was used to extract genomic DNA from frozen cell pellets. TCRB and TCRAD loci were amplified from a standardized quantity of quality-controlled genomic DNA using the immunoSEQ multiplex PCR assay. The amplicons spanned the V(D)J region and were long enough to cover the CDR3 and allow V and J genes to be identified. Through the commercial immunoSEQ service, the amplicons were sequenced on an Illumina platform. Corrections for primer bias and sequencing errors followed previously described methods, while TCRAD and TCRB definitions were based on the IMGT database. The repertoires were analysed using immunoSEQ Analyzer 3.0 and VDJTools for basic statistics, V/J segment usage, diversity estimates, rarefaction and pairwise overlap. Diversity was estimated using the Chao1, ChaoE, Efron-Thisted, Shannon and inverse Simpson indices, and was also estimated on datasets down-sampled to the size of the smallest sample. Repertoire overlap was determined by strict matching of CDR3 nucleotide sequence, V gene and J gene, and Jaccard-based multidimensional scaling clustering was applied. On average, thymus samples gave roughly 740,000 unique TCRB clonotypes, whereas blood samples gave some 84,000.

This clonotype was obtained from a boy under two years old with a congenital heart defect. Donor details come from another sample of the same person, matched by shared clones. The chain couples TRBV2 to TRBJ1-4, with the D gene call left open. What was sequenced was thymocytes. CDR3 protein: CASAKRDKNEKLFF. The nucleotides are TGTGCCAGCGCCAAGAGGGATAAAAATGAAAAACTGTTTTTT.